The 26 T cell receptor beta chains below come from one sample, sequenced in a study of blood T cells in healthy people across ages. The authors ran a second PCR of roughly 6 to 11 cycles using a sample-barcoded 5' primer and a J-beta primer mix. MiXCR, applied by TCRdb to the 5' RACE reads, yields one record per CDR3 protein. The sample consists of about 1.1 million distinct CDR3 sequences, around two fifths of them appearing once. The sequenced sample was blood. The receptors were sampled from a man aged 18 to 30 in good health.

The chain is built from TRBV9 and TRBJ2-3; TRBD1 matches 9 bases. Germline V lookup: CDR1 SGDLS, CDR2 YYNGEE. The V gene end was trimmed by 4 bases and the J gene end by 5 bases; junction bases not matched to a gene: 8. This CDR3 is 15 amino acids long. The CDR3 DNA is TGTGCCAGCAGCATAGGACAGGGGCAGGGAGATACGCAGTATTTT. This codes for CASSIGQGQGDTQYF.

The gene calls are TRBV20-1 and TRBJ2-7; D remains ambiguous. The end of the DNA fits TRBJ2-5 better, so the J call may be wrong. The CDR3 sequence is 15 residues long. CDR1 is DFQATT, CDR2 SNEGSKA, per germline (reference sequence). The CDR3 DNA is TGCAGTGCTAGATCCATCGCACCCCGCGGAGAGACCCAGTACTTC. It encodes CSARSIAPRGETQYF.

V usage is TRBV29-1 and J usage is TRBJ1-1, with a possible D match to TRBD1 (5 bases). Trimming stripped 3 bases from V and 5 bases from J, with 16 bases between. CDR3 size: 14 residues. Germline V gene sequence: CDR1 SQVTM, CDR2 ANQGSEA. The CDR3 coding sequence is TGCAGCGTTGATCAGACAGATTTAGCAACTGAAGCTTTCTTT. It codes for CSVDQTDLATEAFF. The complete variable domain, with remaining parts taken from reference TRBV29-1 and TRBJ1-1, reads SAVISQKPSRDICQRGTSLTIQCQVDSQVTMMFWYRQQPGQSLTLIATANQGSEATYESGFVIDKFPISRPNLTFSTLTVSNMSPEDSSIYLCSVDQTDLATEAFFGQGTRLTVV.

The chain links TRBV20-1 to TRBJ1-5; D not certain. Germline assignment: CDR1 DFQATT and CDR2 SNEGSKA (reference sequence). V was clipped by 2 bases and J by 4 bases, with 12 bases between them. The CDR3 is 14 residues long. CDR3 bases: TGCAGTGCTAGAACCCGCGCGGGAAATCAGCCCCAGCATTTT. Encoded protein: CSARTRAGNQPQHF.

V gene TRBV21-1 combines with J gene TRBJ1-1; TRBD1, as called in the table, went unchecked against the DNA. TRBV21-1 is assigned pseudogene status. The CDR3 is made up of 17 amino acids. CDR3 sequence: CASSDREGQGYSTEAFF. The CDR3 DNA sequence: TGTGCCAGCAGCGATCGGGAGGGACAGGGGTATTCCACTGAAGCTTTCTTT.

The table lists this clonotype with a few counts. The chain employs TRBV4-1 and TRBJ1-1; TRBD1 matches at 7 bases. Trimming removed 1 base from V and 7 bases from J; junction bases left unmatched: 9. CDR3 length: 15 amino acids. Germline values: CDR1 MGHRA, CDR2 YSYEKL. The CDR3 DNA reads as TGCGCCAGCAGCCAAGGGGAGACAGGGAGGGATGAAGCTTTCTTT. This translates into CASSQGETGRDEAFF.

V gene TRBV4-3 combines with J gene TRBJ2-2; D remains ambiguous. The germline CDR1 and CDR2 sequences are LGHNA and YSLEER. V was pared by 0 bases and J by 2 bases, with 10 bases between. The CDR3 length is 16 residues. The CDR3 DNA reads as TGCGCCAGCAGCCAAGAGCCATTTATTAACACCGGGGAGCTGTTTTTT. Its protein is CASSQEPFINTGELFF.

The chain joins TRBV7-9 to TRBJ2-5; 12 nucleotides match TRBD1. The DNA matches TRBJ2-7 better at its end, which makes the J call doubtful. The germline CDR1 and CDR2 sequences are SEHNR and FQNEAQ (reference sequence). The CDR3 consists of 20 residues. CDR3 nucleotides: TGTGCCAGCAGTTCCCTTCCGGGACAGGGGGCCCTGATAAGGGGTTACGAGCAGTACTTC. Translation: CASSSLPGQGALIRGYEQYF.

The V call is TRBV6-6, the J call TRBJ1-5; 7 positions match TRBD1. There are 13 residues in the CDR3. Germline assignment: CDR1 MNHNY and CDR2 SVGAGI (reference sequence). Trimming at V came to 10 bases and at J to 4 bases, leaving 7 bases not matched to a gene. In nucleotides, the CDR3 is TGTGCCAACCGGAGGGACAGTAATCAGCCCCAGCATTTT. It is translated as CANRRDSNQPQHF.

This clonotype was counted between two and nine times. The genes are TRBV7-2 and TRBJ2-5, with unresolved D. CDR1 and CDR2 (germline): SGHTA, FQGNSA. This CDR3 is 12 amino acids long. The V gene lost 1 base and the J gene lost 9 bases, with 9 bases spanning the gap. CDR3 sequence (DNA): TGTGCCAGCAGCTTAGATGGCAGGTCCCAGTACTTC. It specifies CASSLDGRSQYF.

This sequence joins TRBV2 and TRBJ2-3; no clear D gene. The CDR3 covers 14 residues. V was trimmed by 8 bases and J by 0 bases, leaving 12 bases between them. From germline, CDR1 is SNHLY and CDR2 FYNNEI. The CDR3 DNA is TGTGCCAGCCGTCTAATTATTAGCACAGATACGCAGTATTTT. It yields the protein CASRLIISTDTQYF.

This clonotype was detected only a few times. This chain links TRBV12-3 or TRBV12-4 with TRBJ2-1; D unresolved. Trimming shortened V by 6 bases and J by 4 bases, and 16 bases separated the two germline ends. The CDR3 has 15 residues. The CDR3 here is CASSYGSDLYNEQFF. The CDR3 DNA reads TGTGCCAGCAGCTACGGGTCTGACCTTTACAATGAGCAGTTCTTC.

The chain combines TRBV20-1 with TRBJ2-7; D call uncertain. The CDR3 length is 13 residues. The V end was cut by 1 base, the J end by 7 bases, with 14 bases between. Germline CDR1 reads DFQATT; CDR2 reads SNEGSKA (reference sequence). Written as DNA, the CDR3 is TGCAGTGCTAGAGTGGCAGGATACAATGAGCAGTACTTC. Translated, it gives CSARVAGYNEQYF.

This clonotype came up a few times. The chain has TRBV27 and TRBJ2-5; 9 bases align to TRBD2. V dropped 8 bases and J dropped 7; count of bases not matched to a gene: 14. Germline CDR1 is MNHEY and CDR2 is SMNVEV (reference sequence). CDR3 size: 15 residues. The CDR3 spells CASGIPAGGFGTQYF. Written as DNA, the CDR3 is TGTGCCAGCGGTATTCCAGCGGGGGGTTTCGGGACCCAGTACTTC.

V gene TRBV14 combines with J gene TRBJ1-5, with TRBD1 matching over 7 bases. CDR3 size: 17 residues. With 3 bases clipped from V and 9 bases from J, the junction kept 17 bases outside the gene matches. CDR1 SGHDN and CDR2 FVKESK come from the germline V gene. The DNA of the CDR3 is TGTGCCAGCAGCCATCTCCGAGGGACAGCGTTGAAAGGGCCCCAGCATTTT. Its protein is CASSHLRGTALKGPQHF. Based on the CDR3 plus reference TRBV14 and TRBJ1-5, the full variable domain is EAGVTQFPSHSVIEKGQTVTLRCDPISGHDNLYWYRRVMGKEIKFLLHFVKESKQDESGMPNNRFLAERTGGTYSTLKVQPAELEDSGVYFCASSHLRGTALKGPQHFGDGTRLSIL.

Notes on this clonotype: At one boundary the junction diverges from the germline segment, which might be a read error. This chain uses TRBV7-8 with TRBJ2-5; D is undetermined. This CDR3 is built from 14 residues. CDR1 SGHVS and CDR2 FQNEAQ come from the germline V gene. Here the CDR3 DNA reads TGTGCCAGCAGCGTAGCTAGGCGTGGCGAGACCCAGTACTTC. It yields the protein CASSVARRGETQYF.

The V gene is TRBV20-1, the J gene TRBJ2-3; D is possibly TRBD2 (7 bases). V was cut by 3 bases and J by 0 bases, with 16 bases left in between. Germline-derived CDR1 and CDR2 are DFQATT and SNEGSKA (reference sequence). The CDR3 is 16 residues long. CDR3 region: CSASGGPLTSTDTQYF. CDR3 nucleotides: TGCAGTGCTAGCGGGGGGCCGCTAACTAGCACAGATACGCAGTATTTT.

The sample holds many counts of this clonotype. This sequence joins TRBV7-9 and TRBJ2-1, with 7 bases identical to TRBD2. The CDR3 runs to 14 residues. Germline V gives CDR1 SEHNR, CDR2 FQNEAQ (reference sequence). The V gene end was trimmed by 4 bases and the J gene end by 4 bases; junction bases not matched to a gene: 4. The CDR3 reads CASSSDSGYNEQFF. The CDR3 nucleotides are TGTGCCAGCAGCTCCGATAGCGGGTACAATGAGCAGTTCTTC.

This clonotype was counted between two and nine times. CDR3 protein: CASSYIWDKGDYEQYF. CDR3 coding DNA: TGTGCCAGCAGTTACATTTGGGACAAAGGGGACTACGAGCAGTACTTC. The chain combines TRBV6-2 or TRBV6-3 with TRBJ2-7, with D possibly TRBD1 on 6 matching bases. V was clipped by 2 bases and J by 3 bases, with 17 bases between them. CDR1 is MNHEY, CDR2 SVGEGT, per germline. The CDR3 is 16 amino acids.

The rearrangement links TRBV4-2 to TRBJ1-5; D gene ambiguous. CDR1 LGHNA and CDR2 YNFKEQ come from the germline V gene. V shed 5 bases and J shed 7 bases, with 12 bases lying between them. The CDR3 length is 13 residues. The CDR3 DNA is TGTGCCAGCAGCTCGTCTTCGGGGCAGCCCCAGCATTTT. This sequence encodes CASSSSSGQPQHF.

This clonotype was observed at least ten times. The chain has TRBV6-1 and TRBJ1-2, with D hard to call. The CDR3 has 13 residues. Germline V gene sequence: CDR1 MNHNS, CDR2 SASEGT. V was trimmed by 2 bases and J by 4 bases, leaving 8 bases between them. The CDR3: CASSEHGVYGYTF. The CDR3 coding sequence is TGTGCCAGCAGTGAACACGGTGTCTATGGCTACACCTTC.

The DNA for the CDR3 is TGTGCCAGCAGTTACTCGAGTACCCGGGACAGGGGTACCCGCTATGGCTACACCTTC. This translates into CASSYSSTRDRGTRYGYTF. The chain carries TRBV6-2 or TRBV6-3 and TRBJ1-2; 10 positions match TRBD1. J gave up 4 bases and V 0 bases, and 14 bases lay outside the gene matches. Germline lookup yields CDR1 MNHEY and CDR2 SVGEGT. The CDR3 totals 19 residues.

This chain joins TRBV11-2 and TRBJ2-1, with TRBD2 matching 14 bases. J gave up 6 bases and V 4 bases, and 17 bases lay outside the gene matches. The CDR3 covers 20 residues. Germline CDR1 SGHAT, CDR2 FQNNGV. The CDR3 nucleotides are TGTGCCAGCAGCTCATACAAGGGACTAGCGGGGGACCAACTCGTCAATGAGCAGTTCTTC. Protein product: CASSSYKGLAGDQLVNEQFF.

This clonotype has a single count. The chain links TRBV5-5 to TRBJ1-6, with 7 positions matching TRBD1. Germline V gives CDR1 SGHKS, CDR2 YYEKEE (reference sequence). The J segment lost 10 bases and the V segment lost 4 bases, leaving 14 bases of the junction unmatched. The CDR3 is 16 residues long. The CDR3 nucleotides read TGTGCCAGCAGCCCTAGGAGTCCAGGGGGAGGCTCACCCCTCCACTTT. Encoded protein: CASSPRSPGGGSPLHF. The complete variable domain, with remaining parts taken from reference TRBV5-5 and TRBJ1-6, reads DAGVTQSPTHLIKTRGQQVTLRCSPISGHKSVSWYQQVLGQGPQFIFQYYEKEERGRGNFPDRFSARQFPNYSSELNVNALLLGDSALYLCASSPRSPGGGSPLHFGNGTRLTVT.

This rearrangement joins TRBV18 to TRBJ2-7; 8 bases match TRBD1. V was clipped by 6 bases and J by 4 bases; unmatched bases: 8. In germline, CDR1 is KGHSH, CDR2 LQKENI. The CDR3 runs to 14 residues. The CDR3: CASSPDREPYEQYF. The CDR3 nucleotides read TGTGCCAGCTCTCCGGACAGGGAGCCTTACGAGCAGTACTTC.

This clonotype was seen a few times. The rearrangement links TRBV9 to TRBJ1-2, with a weak D call TRBD1 (5 bases). Germline V CDR1 and CDR2: SGDLS, YYNGEE. CDR3 length equals 16 residues. Trimming stripped 2 bases from V and 0 bases from J, with 14 bases between. The CDR3 reads CASSVGPSSTNYGYTF. The CDR3 DNA reads TGTGCCAGCAGCGTGGGACCGTCAAGCACTAACTATGGCTACACCTTC.